This T cell receptor (beta chain) originates from a study of spatial heterogeneity in lung cancer. Study observations and caveats: Tumor mutation count correlated with how many alpha and beta TCRs expanded intratumorally.

A note on this clonotype: Its antigen is not identified.

The time point denotes: sample taken at primary tumor resection. TCRdb fed the 5' RACE reads into MiXCR, producing one record per CDR3 protein. The sample lists 9,500 to 10,000 distinct CDR3 sequences, around 50% occurring once. Trimming shortened V by 4 bases and J by 0 bases, and 7 bases separated the two germline ends. Germline V gives CDR1 SGHAT, CDR2 FQDESV (reference sequence). The CDR3 runs 14 residues. Material: lung tumor tissue, obtained at surgery. The receptor comes from a female donor with early-stage non-small cell lung cancer. The chain carries TRBV11-1 and TRBJ1-3, with a tentative D call TRBD1 (5 bases). The CDR3 nucleotides are TGTGCCAGCAGCTACAGGAACTCTGGAAACACCATATATTTT. It codes for CASSYRNSGNTIYF.